One and the same sample provided the 25 T cell receptor beta chains below, sequenced in a study of tumor and adjacent non-tumor tissue in lung cancer. This sample's RNA came from whole unsorted tissue. Three rounds of nested PCR, following a modified ARM-PCR protocol, produced the TCRbeta library. MiXCR, applied by TCRdb to the multiplex PCR reads, yields one record per CDR3 protein. The table includes 89,000 or so distinct CDR3 sequences, around two thirds detected once. The material sequenced was lung tumor tissue. All receptors derive from a man between 65 and 80 years old with non-small cell lung cancer.

This clonotype has just a few counts. The CDR3 does not end in the conserved phenylalanine or tryptophan, so this is likely a read error. V gene TRBV6-1 combines with J gene TRBJ1-5; D gene ambiguous. Germline CDR1 is MNHNS and CDR2 is SASEGT. This CDR3 comprises 14 residues. The CDR3 loop is CASSEKGYNQPQHS. CDR3 coding DNA: TGTGCCAGCAGTGAGAAGGGTTACAATCAGCCTCAGCATTCT.

This clonotype was counted a single time. A much bigger clone sits one base away, suggesting this may be a read error. Without the conserved terminal phenylalanine or tryptophan, this CDR3 likely stems from a read error. V usage is TRBV10-3 and J usage is TRBJ2-3; TRBD2 agrees at 12 bases. This CDR3 comprises 15 residues. Trimming cost V 6 bases and J 7 bases; bases outside gene matches: 8. Germline assignment: CDR1 ENHRY and CDR2 SYGVKD. The CDR3 spells CAISLAGGFGNTQYY. CDR3 coding DNA: TGTGCCATCAGCCTAGCGGGAGGGTTCGGAAATACGCAGTATTAT.

This clonotype came up many times. The chain couples TRBV5-6 to TRBJ2-7; 10 positions agree with TRBD2. V trimming: 1 base; J trimming: 12 bases; junction bases outside the gene matches: 16. Per germline, CDR1 SGHDT and CDR2 YYEEEE. The CDR3 has 16 residues. Here the CDR3 reads CASSLTLAGDYENPYF. The DNA for the CDR3 is TGTGCCAGCAGCTTGACGCTAGCGGGAGATTACGAGAACCCGTACTTC.

This clonotype was picked up many times. The chain links TRBV7-8 to TRBJ2-2, with D tentatively TRBD2 (5 bases). The V gene lost 7 bases and the J gene lost 1 base, with 13 bases spanning the gap. Germline V gives CDR1 SGHVS, CDR2 FQNEAQ. This CDR3 comprises 15 residues. The CDR3 nucleotides read TGTGCCAGCAAATTGCGGGTTCTGAACACCGGGGAGCTGTTTTTT. Protein product: CASKLRVLNTGELFF.

As regards this clonotype: A much larger clone differs by one base, so this may be a read error. The gene calls are TRBV5-4 and TRBJ2-7, with 8 bases aligning to TRBD2. The germline V gene encodes CDR1 SGHNT and CDR2 YYREEE (reference sequence). This CDR3 has 15 amino acids. CDR3: CTSSLEPAGVSEQYF. The CDR3 DNA sequence: TGCACCAGCAGCTTGGAACCAGCGGGGGTCTCCGAGCAGTACTTC. Variable domain in full (rest from reference TRBV5-4 and TRBJ2-7): ETGVTQSPTHLIKTRGQQVTLRCSSQSGHNTVSWYQQALGQGPQFIFQYYREEENGRGNFPPRFSGLQFPNYSSELNVNALELDDSALYLCTSSLEPAGVSEQYFGPGTRLTVT.

This clonotype came up a few times. V usage is TRBV28 and J usage is TRBJ2-3, with 9 bases that match TRBD2. The V gene end was trimmed by 6 bases and the J gene end by 7 bases; junction bases not matched to a gene: 8. Per germline, CDR1 MDHEN and CDR2 SYDVKM. This CDR3 comprises 14 residues. The CDR3 bases are TGTGCCAGCAGAAGACTAGCGGAGTCAAATACGCAGTATTTT. Residues: CASRRLAESNTQYF.

To note about this clonotype: Sequence at one end of the junction differs from germline and may be a read error. The rearrangement joins TRBV11-2 to TRBJ2-1, with no clear D. This CDR3 is built from 13 residues. Germline V CDR1 and CDR2: SGHAT, FQNNGV. CDR3 loop: CATSLVPRTTPFF. DNA for the CDR3: TGTGCCACCAGCTTAGTCCCACGGACCACTCCGTTCTTC.

This rearrangement joins TRBV29-1 to TRBJ2-5; 8 bases match TRBD1. The CDR3 is 14 amino acids. The germline V gene has CDR1 SQVTM and CDR2 ANQGSEA. V lost 5 bases to trimming and J lost 1 base; unmatched junction nucleotides: 6. In DNA form, the CDR3 reads TGCAGCGTTTACAGGGGGTACAGCCAAGAGACCCAGTACTTC. This encodes CSVYRGYSQETQYF.

In this sample, this clonotype turned up many times. The chain links TRBV6-5 to TRBJ1-5; tentatively, D is TRBD1 (6 bases). CDR1 and CDR2 from the germline V gene are MNHEY and SVGAGI. The CDR3 spans 16 residues. Deletions cut 4 bases from V and 5 bases from J, with 18 bases between. This CDR3 is CASSLSPTGPDQPQHF. In nucleotides, the CDR3 is TGTGCCAGCAGTTTAAGCCCGACAGGCCCCGATCAGCCCCAGCATTTT.

This clonotype was detected a few times. The J gene is TRBJ1-2, the V gene TRBV20-1; the D gene is possibly TRBD1 (6 bases). This CDR3 has 13 amino acids. CDR1 is DFQATT, CDR2 SNEGSKA, per germline (reference sequence). The V gene lost 3 bases and the J gene lost 8 bases, with 16 bases spanning the gap. The CDR3 reads CSASPGHRMGYTF. The CDR3, as DNA: TGCAGTGCTAGCCCGGGACACCGGATGGGCTACACCTTC.

Concerning this clonotype itself: A much larger clone differs by one base, so this may be a read error. The chain is built from TRBV6-5 and TRBJ2-3, with D possibly matching TRBD2 (6 bases). Germline CDR1 and CDR2: MNHEY and SVGAGI. The CDR3 length is 15 residues. V was clipped by 6 bases and J by 4 bases, with 17 bases between them. The CDR3 loop reads CASRILAGTSDTQYF. The DNA for the CDR3 is TGTGCCAGCAGAATTCTGGCGGGAACGTCAGATACGCAGTATTTT.

Remarks on this clonotype: Its ends do not fully match the called genes, so a read error is possible. This chain links TRBV7-9 with TRBJ2-3; the match to TRBD2 covers 7 bases. Germline V lookup: CDR1 SEHNR, CDR2 FQNEAQ (reference sequence). This CDR3 is 17 amino acids long. The DNA of the CDR3 is TGTGCCAGCAGCTTAGGAGGGCTAGCGGCCTCCACAGATACGCATTATTTT. Residues: CASSLGGLAASTDTHYF.

Only a few counts were recorded for this clonotype. This sequence joins TRBV20-1 and TRBJ2-5, with 12 bases fitting TRBD1. CDR1 and CDR2 from the germline V gene are DFQATT and SNEGSKA (reference sequence). V trimming: 3 bases; J trimming: 7 bases; junction bases outside the gene matches: 6. This CDR3 is 14 amino acids long. The CDR3 DNA reads TGCAGTGCTAGGGGACAGGGGGCCGGGGGGACCCAGTACTTC. Translation gives CSARGQGAGGTQYF.

As to this clonotype: The junction differs from germline at one of its ends, possibly a read error. CDR3 protein: CASSLRDRGDEQHF. In nucleotides, the CDR3 is TGTGCCAGCAGCTTGCGCGACAGGGGCGACGAGCAGCACTTC. This sequence joins TRBV11-2 and TRBJ2-7; 8 bases match TRBD1. The CDR3 runs 14 residues. The germline V gene has CDR1 SGHAT and CDR2 FQNNGV.

The V call is TRBV20-1, the J call TRBJ1-1; D is perhaps TRBD1 (5 bases). V lost 5 bases and J 5 bases, leaving 12 bases between the germline ends. The CDR3 loop spans 12 amino acids. In germline, CDR1 is DFQATT, CDR2 SNEGSKA (reference sequence). CDR3 DNA: TGCAGTGCTGCCCGGGGGGGAACTGAAGCTTTCTTT. It yields the protein CSAARGGTEAFF.

This clonotype occurred many times. The rearrangement joins TRBV4-1 to TRBJ2-5; D may correspond to TRBD1 or TRBD2 (6 bases each). V gave up 4 bases and J gave up 2 bases, with 11 bases separating them. Germline lookup yields CDR1 MGHRA and CDR2 YSYEKL. The CDR3 length is 14 residues. The DNA for the CDR3 is TGCGCCAGCAGCCCCGAGGGGGGACAAGAGACCCAGTACTTC. This translates into CASSPEGGQETQYF.

The chain carries TRBV20-1 and TRBJ2-7; D is possibly TRBD1 or TRBD2 (6 bases each). V gave up 4 bases and J gave up 2 bases, with 18 bases separating them. The CDR3 is 15 residues long. Germline V gene data show CDR1 as DFQATT and CDR2 as SNEGSKA (reference sequence). DNA for the CDR3: TGCAGTGCTATTGAGGGGGAGGACAGCCCCTACGAGCAGTACTTC. Protein: CSAIEGEDSPYEQYF.

This clonotype was counted between two and nine times. One junction end disagrees with the germline gene, perhaps due to a read error. The chain recombines TRBV11-2 with TRBJ2-7; TRBD1 is a possible D gene (6 bases). Germline values: CDR1 SGHAT, CDR2 FQNNGV. This CDR3 has 14 residues. CDR3: CASSLDYRDGEQYF. CDR3 DNA sequence: TGTGCCAGTAGCTTAGACTACAGGGACGGCGAGCAGTACTTC.

The sample holds many counts of this clonotype. The J gene is TRBJ2-5, the V gene TRBV6-1; 7 nucleotides align to TRBD2. J gave up 4 bases and V 3 bases, and 8 bases lay outside the gene matches. Germline CDR1 MNHNS, CDR2 SASEGT. This CDR3 is 15 amino acids long. The chain's CDR3 is CASSDRPSGGETQYF. DNA of the CDR3: TGTGCCAGCAGTGACCGGCCATCGGGAGGAGAGACCCAGTACTTC.

V gene TRBV6-6 combines with J gene TRBJ1-2, with D possibly matching TRBD1 (5 bases). From germline, CDR1 is MNHNY and CDR2 SVGAGI (reference sequence). The V and J ends lost 4 bases and 8 bases respectively, with 11 bases between them. The CDR3 loop spans 12 amino acids. The CDR3 reads CASSWDVHGYTF. CDR3 DNA: TGTGCCAGCAGTTGGGACGTGCACGGCTACACCTTC.

Comment on this clonotype: One end of the junction varies from germline; a read error may be responsible. This chain uses TRBV5-1 with TRBJ1-1; D may be TRBD1 (5 bases). CDR3 size: 14 residues. Germline assignment: CDR1 SGHRS and CDR2 YFSETQ. CDR3 residues: CVSRVEGLNTEAFF. CDR3 nucleotide sequence: TGCGTCAGCAGGGTAGAAGGTCTTAACACTGAAGCTTTCTTT.

This clonotype showed up just a few times. Compared with germline, one end of the junction differs, possibly owing to a read error. V is TRBV11-2 and J is TRBJ2-2; a possible D gene is TRBD2 (5 bases). CDR3 size: 14 residues. The V gene's germline CDR1 is SGHAT and CDR2 FQNNGV. CDR3 nucleotide sequence: TGTGCCAGCAGTTATCGATGGAACACCGGGGAGCTGCTTTTT. Amino acid sequence: CASSYRWNTGELLF.

This clonotype was counted between two and nine times. A much bigger clone sits one base away, suggesting this may be a read error. V usage is TRBV10-3 and J usage is TRBJ2-3; TRBD2 matches at 7 bases. The germline V gene encodes CDR1 ENHRY and CDR2 SYGVKD. The CDR3 spans 14 residues. CDR3 nucleotides: TGTACCACCAACTTTGGACTAGAAGGAGATACGCAGTATTTT. It is translated as CTTNFGLEGDTQYF.

On this clonotype itself: One end of the junction fails to match germline, which may point to a read error. J is TRBJ2-3 and V is TRBV4-2; TRBD2 matches at 8 bases. The CDR3 contains 24 residues. CDR1 and CDR2 from the germline V gene are LGHNA and YNFKEQ. The DNA of the CDR3 is TGTGCCAGCAGCCAAGCTTCCCTACCTCCCGGGATTAGCGGGGCGGGGCCAGGGGCAGATACGCAGTATTTC. Translated, it gives CASSQASLPPGISGAGPGADTQYF.

Details on this clonotype: A much larger clone differs from this one at a single base, so this may be a read error. In DNA form, the CDR3 reads TGTACCAGCAGCTTCGGGGACAGGGAACGGTCACCCCTCCACTTT. Its translation: CTSSFGDRERSPLHF. The chain recombines TRBV7-8 with TRBJ1-6, with 9 bases identical to TRBD1. Germline CDR1 SGHVS, CDR2 FQNEAQ. The CDR3 totals 15 residues.